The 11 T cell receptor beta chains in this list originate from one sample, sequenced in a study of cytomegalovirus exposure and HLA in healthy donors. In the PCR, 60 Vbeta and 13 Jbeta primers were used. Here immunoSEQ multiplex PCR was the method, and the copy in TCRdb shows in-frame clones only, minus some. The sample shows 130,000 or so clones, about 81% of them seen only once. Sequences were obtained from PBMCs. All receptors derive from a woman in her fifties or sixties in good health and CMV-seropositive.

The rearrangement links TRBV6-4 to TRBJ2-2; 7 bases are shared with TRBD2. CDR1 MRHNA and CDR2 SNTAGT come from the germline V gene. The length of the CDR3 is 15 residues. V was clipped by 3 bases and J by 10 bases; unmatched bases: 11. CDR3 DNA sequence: TGTGCCAGCAGTGAGAGCGGGACCTATCTGGAGGAGCTGTTTTTT. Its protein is CASSESGTYLEELFF.

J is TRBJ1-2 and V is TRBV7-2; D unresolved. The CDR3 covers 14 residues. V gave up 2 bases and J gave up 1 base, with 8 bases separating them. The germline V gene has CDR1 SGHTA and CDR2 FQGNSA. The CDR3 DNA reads TGTGCCAGCAGCTTATATAGATATAACTATGGCTACACCTTC. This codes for CASSLYRYNYGYTF.

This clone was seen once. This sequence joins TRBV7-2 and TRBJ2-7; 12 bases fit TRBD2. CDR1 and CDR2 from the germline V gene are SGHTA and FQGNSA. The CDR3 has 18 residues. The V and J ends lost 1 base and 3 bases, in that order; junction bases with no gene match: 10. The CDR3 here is CASSLGLAGVTFYYEQYF. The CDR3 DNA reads TGTGCCAGCAGCTTAGGACTAGCGGGAGTAACCTTCTACTACGAGCAGTACTTC.

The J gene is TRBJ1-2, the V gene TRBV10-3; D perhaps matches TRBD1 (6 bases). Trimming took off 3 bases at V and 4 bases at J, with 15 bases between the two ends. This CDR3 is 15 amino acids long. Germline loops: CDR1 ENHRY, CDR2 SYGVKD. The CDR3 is CAISDTLTGFYGYTF. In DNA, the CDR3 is TGTGCCATCAGTGATACCCTAACAGGGTTCTATGGCTACACCTTC.

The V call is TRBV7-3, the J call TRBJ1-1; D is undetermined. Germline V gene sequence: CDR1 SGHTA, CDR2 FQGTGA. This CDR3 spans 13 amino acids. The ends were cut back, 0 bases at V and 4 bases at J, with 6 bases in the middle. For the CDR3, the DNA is TGTGCCAGCAGCTTAACCTTCCGCACTGAAGCTTTCTTT. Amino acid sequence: CASSLTFRTEAFF.

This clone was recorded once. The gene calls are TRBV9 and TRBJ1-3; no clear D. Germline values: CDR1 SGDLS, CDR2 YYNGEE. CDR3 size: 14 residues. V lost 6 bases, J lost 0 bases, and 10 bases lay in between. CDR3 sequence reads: CASKEEPSGNTIYF. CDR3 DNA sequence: TGTGCCAGCAAGGAGGAGCCCTCTGGAAACACCATATATTTT.

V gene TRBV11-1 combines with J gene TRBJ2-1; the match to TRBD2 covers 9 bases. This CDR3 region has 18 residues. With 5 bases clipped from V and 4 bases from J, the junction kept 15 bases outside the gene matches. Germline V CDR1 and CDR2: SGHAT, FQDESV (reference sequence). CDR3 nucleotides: TGTGCCAGCAGCCCCGCGGAGGGGGCGGGAGGGCTGTACAATGAGCAGTTCTTC. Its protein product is CASSPAEGAGGLYNEQFF.

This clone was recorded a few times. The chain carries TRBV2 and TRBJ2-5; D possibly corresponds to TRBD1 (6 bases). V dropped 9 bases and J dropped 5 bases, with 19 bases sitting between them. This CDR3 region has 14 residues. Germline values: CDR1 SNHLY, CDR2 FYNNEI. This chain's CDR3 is CASGGPQSGETQYF. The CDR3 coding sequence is TGTGCCAGTGGGGGCCCCCAATCCGGGGAGACCCAGTACTTC.

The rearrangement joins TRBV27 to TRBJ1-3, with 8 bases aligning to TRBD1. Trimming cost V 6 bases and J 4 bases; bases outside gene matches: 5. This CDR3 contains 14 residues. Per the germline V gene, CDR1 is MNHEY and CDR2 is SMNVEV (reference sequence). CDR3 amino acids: CASRRTGLGNTIYF. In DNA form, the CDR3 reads TGTGCCAGCAGGCGGACAGGGCTAGGAAACACCATATATTTT.

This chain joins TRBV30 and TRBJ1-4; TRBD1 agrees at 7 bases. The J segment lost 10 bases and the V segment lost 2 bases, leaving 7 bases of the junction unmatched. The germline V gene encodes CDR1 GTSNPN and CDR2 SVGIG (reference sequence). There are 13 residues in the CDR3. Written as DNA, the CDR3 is TGTGCCTGGAGTCAAGGGACAGACCGAAAACTGTTTTTT. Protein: CAWSQGTDRKLFF.

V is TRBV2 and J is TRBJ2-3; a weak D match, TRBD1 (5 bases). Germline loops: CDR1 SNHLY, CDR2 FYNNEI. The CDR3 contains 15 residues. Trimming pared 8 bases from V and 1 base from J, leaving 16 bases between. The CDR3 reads CASVPTGFGTDTQYF. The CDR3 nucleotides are TGTGCCAGCGTGCCAACAGGCTTCGGCACAGATACGCAGTATTTT.